This T cell receptor beta chain was profiled in a study of blood T cell repertoires in COVID-19. For the study at large: Sample material is recorded as cDNA or gDNA derived from T cells, B-cell-depleted T cells, or PBMCs.

Per germline, CDR1 MNHNS and CDR2 SASEGT. Trimming cost V 3 bases and J 2 bases, with 9 bases left between them. This CDR3 region has 14 residues. Only in-frame clones appear in the TCRdb table, and some are missing; sequencing was by immunoSEQ multiplex PCR. The data show 200,000 to 250,000 clones, about 86% seen once. The specimen was peripheral blood. The receptor was derived from a woman between 45 and 65 years old with acute or convalescent COVID-19. The chain has TRBV6-1 and TRBJ2-3; no definite D call. The CDR3 protein is CASSEQAYTDTQYF. CDR3 nucleotides: TGTGCCAGCAGTGAGCAGGCTTACACAGATACGCAGTATTTT.